This T cell receptor beta chain was captured by sequencing in a study of T cell changes during pregnancy in multiple sclerosis. Measured with immunoSEQ multiplex PCR; TCRdb has only the in-frame clones, and not every one. The profile shows around 31,000 clones, around 93% of them singletons. V lost 4 bases to trimming and J lost 6 bases; unmatched junction nucleotides: 3. CDR1 is KGHSH, CDR2 LQKENI, per germline. This CDR3 comprises 14 residues. V usage is TRBV18 and J usage is TRBJ1-1; TRBD1 aligns across 12 bases. This specimen was CD4+ T cells from peripheral blood mononuclear cells, taken in the second trimester of pregnancy. The TCR originated in a female donor with multiple sclerosis, enrolled in a pregnancy study. CDR3 protein: CASSRDRGRSEAFF. In DNA, the CDR3 is TGTGCCAGCTCACGGGACAGGGGGCGTTCTGAAGCTTTCTTT.